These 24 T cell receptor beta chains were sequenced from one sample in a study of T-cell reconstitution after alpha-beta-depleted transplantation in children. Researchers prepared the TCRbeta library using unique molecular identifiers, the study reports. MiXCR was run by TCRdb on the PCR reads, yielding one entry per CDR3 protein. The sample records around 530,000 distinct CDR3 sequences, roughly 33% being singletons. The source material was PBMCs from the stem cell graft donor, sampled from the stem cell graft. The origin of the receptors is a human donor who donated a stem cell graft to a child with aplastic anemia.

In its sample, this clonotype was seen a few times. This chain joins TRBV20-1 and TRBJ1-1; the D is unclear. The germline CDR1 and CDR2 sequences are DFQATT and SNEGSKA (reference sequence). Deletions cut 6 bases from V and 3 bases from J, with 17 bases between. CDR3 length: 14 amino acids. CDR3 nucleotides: TGCAGTGCCGACTTCGGGGTAAAGGACACTGAAGCTTTCTTT. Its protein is CSADFGVKDTEAFF.

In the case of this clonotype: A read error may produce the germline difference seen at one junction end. This CDR3 is CASCLVRDRVISGANVLTF. CDR3 bases: TGTGCCAGCTGTTTAGTAAGGGACAGGGTCATTTCTGGGGCCAACGTCCTGACTTTC. The V call is TRBV12-3 or TRBV12-4, the J call TRBJ2-6; 9 bases align to TRBD1. This CDR3 comprises 19 residues.

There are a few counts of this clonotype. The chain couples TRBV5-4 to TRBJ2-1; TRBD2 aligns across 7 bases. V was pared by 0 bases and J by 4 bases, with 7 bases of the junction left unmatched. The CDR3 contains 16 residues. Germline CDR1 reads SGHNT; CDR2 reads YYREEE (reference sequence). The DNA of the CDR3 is TGTGCCAGCAGCTTGGATAACCTAGCGGTATACAATGAGCAGTTCTTC. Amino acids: CASSLDNLAVYNEQFF.

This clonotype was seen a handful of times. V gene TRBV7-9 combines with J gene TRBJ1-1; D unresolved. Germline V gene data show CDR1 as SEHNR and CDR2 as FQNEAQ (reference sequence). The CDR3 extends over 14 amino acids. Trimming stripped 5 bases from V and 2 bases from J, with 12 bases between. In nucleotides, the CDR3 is TGTGCCAGCAGCGCCCGGAGCCAAAACACTGAAGCTTTCTTT. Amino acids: CASSARSQNTEAFF.

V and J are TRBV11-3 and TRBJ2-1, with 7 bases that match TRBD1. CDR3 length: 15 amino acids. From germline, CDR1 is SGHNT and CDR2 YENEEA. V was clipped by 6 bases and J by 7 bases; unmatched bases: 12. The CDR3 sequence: CASSQDRTPGNEQFF. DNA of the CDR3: TGTGCCAGCAGTCAGGACAGGACGCCTGGTAATGAGCAGTTCTTC.

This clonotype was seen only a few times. This chain's CDR3 is CASSFPRANEQFF. The CDR3 DNA follows: TGTGCCAGCAGTTTTCCCAGGGCGAATGAGCAGTTCTTC. The chain combines TRBV12-3 or TRBV12-4 with TRBJ2-1, with a tentative D call TRBD1 (5 bases). The CDR3 totals 13 residues. V shed 3 bases and J shed 7 bases, with 10 bases lying between them.

The CDR3 DNA is TGTGCCAGCAGCCCACCGCATCTCGGGAGCGGGCGAGATACGCAGTATTTT. Translated: CASSPPHLGSGRDTQYF. V and J are TRBV12-3 or TRBV12-4 and TRBJ2-3; D possibly corresponds to TRBD2 (6 bases). This CDR3 comprises 17 residues. V was cut by 6 bases and J by 5 bases, with 24 bases left in between.

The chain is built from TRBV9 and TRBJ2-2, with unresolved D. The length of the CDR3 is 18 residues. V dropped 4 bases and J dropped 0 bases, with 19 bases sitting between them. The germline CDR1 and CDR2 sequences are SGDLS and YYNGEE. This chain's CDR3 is CASSNPLGQTANTGELFF. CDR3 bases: TGTGCCAGCAGCAACCCACTGGGCCAGACTGCGAACACCGGGGAGCTGTTTTTT.

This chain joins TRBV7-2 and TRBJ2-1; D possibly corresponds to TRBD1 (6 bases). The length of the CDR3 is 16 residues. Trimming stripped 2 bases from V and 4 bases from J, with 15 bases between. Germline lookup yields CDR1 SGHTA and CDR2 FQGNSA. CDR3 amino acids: CASSLFPRTEYNEQFF. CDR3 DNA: TGTGCCAGCAGCTTATTCCCGAGGACAGAGTACAATGAGCAGTTCTTC.

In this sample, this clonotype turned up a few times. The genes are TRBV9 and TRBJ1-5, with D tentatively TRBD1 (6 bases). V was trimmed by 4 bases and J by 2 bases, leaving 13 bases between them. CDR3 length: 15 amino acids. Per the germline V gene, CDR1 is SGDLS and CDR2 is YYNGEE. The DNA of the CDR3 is TGTGCCAGCAGCAGTGGGGGCGCAGGCAATCAGCCCCAGCATTTT. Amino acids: CASSSGGAGNQPQHF.

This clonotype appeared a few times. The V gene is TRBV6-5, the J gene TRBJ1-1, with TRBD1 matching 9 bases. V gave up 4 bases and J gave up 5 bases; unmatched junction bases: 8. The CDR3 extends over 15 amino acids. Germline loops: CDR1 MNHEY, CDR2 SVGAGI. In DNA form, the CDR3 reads TGTGCCAGCAGTTTGAACAGGGGGCCGGATACTGAAGCTTTCTTT. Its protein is CASSLNRGPDTEAFF.

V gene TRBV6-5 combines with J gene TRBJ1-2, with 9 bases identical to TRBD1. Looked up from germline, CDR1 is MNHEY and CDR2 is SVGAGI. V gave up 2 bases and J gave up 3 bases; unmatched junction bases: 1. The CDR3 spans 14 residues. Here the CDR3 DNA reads TGTGCCAGCAGTTACGGGGACAGGGACTATGGCTACACCTTC. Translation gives CASSYGDRDYGYTF.

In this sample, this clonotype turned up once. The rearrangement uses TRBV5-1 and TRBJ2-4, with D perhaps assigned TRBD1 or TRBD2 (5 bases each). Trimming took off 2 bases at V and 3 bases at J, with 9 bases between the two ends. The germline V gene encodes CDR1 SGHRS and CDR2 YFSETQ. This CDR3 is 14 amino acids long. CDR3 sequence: CASSFQGDKNIQYF. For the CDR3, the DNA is TGCGCCAGCAGCTTTCAGGGAGACAAAAACATTCAGTACTTC.

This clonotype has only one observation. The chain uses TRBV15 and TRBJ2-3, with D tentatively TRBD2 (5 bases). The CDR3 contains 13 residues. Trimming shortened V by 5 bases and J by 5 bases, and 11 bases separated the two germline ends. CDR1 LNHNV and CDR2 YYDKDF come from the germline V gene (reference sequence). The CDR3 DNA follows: TGTGCCACCAGCCTTGGCGAGGGAGATACGCAGTATTTT. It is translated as CATSLGEGDTQYF.

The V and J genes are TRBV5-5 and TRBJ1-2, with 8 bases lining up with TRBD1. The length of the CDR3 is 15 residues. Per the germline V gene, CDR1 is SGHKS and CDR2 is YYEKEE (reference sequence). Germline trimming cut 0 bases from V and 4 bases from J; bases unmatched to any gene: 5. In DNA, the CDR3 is TGTGCCAGCAGCTTGGCCGGGACAGGTTCCTATGGCTACACCTTC. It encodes CASSLAGTGSYGYTF.

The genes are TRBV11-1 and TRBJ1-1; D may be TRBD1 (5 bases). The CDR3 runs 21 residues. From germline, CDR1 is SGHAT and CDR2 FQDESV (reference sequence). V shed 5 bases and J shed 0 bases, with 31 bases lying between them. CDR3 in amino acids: CASSNDRTGYPDFGMNTEAFF. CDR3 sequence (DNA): TGTGCCAGCAGCAATGACCGAACAGGCTACCCGGATTTTGGGATGAACACTGAAGCTTTCTTT. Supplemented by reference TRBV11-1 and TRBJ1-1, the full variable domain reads EAEVAQSPRYKITEKSQAVAFWCDPISGHATLYWYRQILGQGPELLVQFQDESVVDDSQLPKDRFSAERLKGVDSTLKIQPAELGDSAMYLCASSNDRTGYPDFGMNTEAFFGQGTRLTVV.

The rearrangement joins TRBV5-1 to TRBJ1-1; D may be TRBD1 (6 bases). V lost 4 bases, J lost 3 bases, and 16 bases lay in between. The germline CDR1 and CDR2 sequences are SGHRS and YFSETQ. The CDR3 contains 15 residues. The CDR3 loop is CASSHLGAGDTEAFF. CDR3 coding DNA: TGCGCCAGCAGCCACCTCGGGGCAGGGGACACTGAAGCTTTCTTT.

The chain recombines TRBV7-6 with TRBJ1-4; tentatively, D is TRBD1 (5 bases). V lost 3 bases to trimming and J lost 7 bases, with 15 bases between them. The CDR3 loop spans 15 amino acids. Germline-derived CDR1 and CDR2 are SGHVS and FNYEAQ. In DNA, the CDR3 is TGTGCCAGCAGCTTGCAGGGTCAGGGTGGTGAAAAACTGTTTTTT. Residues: CASSLQGQGGEKLFF.

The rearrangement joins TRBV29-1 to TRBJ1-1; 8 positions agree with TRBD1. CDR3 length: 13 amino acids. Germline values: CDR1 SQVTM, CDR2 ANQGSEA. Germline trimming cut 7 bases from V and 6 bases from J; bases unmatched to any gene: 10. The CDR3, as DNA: TGCAGCGGACAGGGGAGGAACCGACCTGAAGCTTTCTTT. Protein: CSGQGRNRPEAFF. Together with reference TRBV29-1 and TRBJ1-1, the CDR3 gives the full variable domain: SAVISQKPSRDICQRGTSLTIQCQVDSQVTMMFWYRQQPGQSLTLIATANQGSEATYESGFVIDKFPISRPNLTFSTLTVSNMSPEDSSIYLCSGQGRNRPEAFFGQGTRLTVV.

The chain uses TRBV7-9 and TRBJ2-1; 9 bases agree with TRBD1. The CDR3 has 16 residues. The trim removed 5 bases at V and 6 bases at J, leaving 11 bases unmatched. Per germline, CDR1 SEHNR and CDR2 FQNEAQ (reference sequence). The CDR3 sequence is CASSEPGTGWLNEQFF. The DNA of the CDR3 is TGTGCCAGCAGCGAACCGGGGACAGGGTGGCTCAATGAGCAGTTCTTC.

In DNA form, the CDR3 reads TGCGCCAGCAGCCAAGAAGACACCTACAATGAGCAGTTCTTC. Protein: CASSQEDTYNEQFF. The chain employs TRBV4-3 and TRBJ2-1; D gene ambiguous. V lost 0 bases and J 2 bases, leaving 5 bases between the germline ends. Germline CDR1 LGHNA, CDR2 YSLEER. CDR3 length equals 14 residues.

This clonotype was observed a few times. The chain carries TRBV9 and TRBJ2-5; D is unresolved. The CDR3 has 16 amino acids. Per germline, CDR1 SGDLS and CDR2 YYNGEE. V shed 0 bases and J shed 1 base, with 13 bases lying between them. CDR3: CASSVGTYRVQETQYF. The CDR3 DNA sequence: TGTGCCAGCAGCGTAGGAACATACCGAGTCCAAGAGACCCAGTACTTC.

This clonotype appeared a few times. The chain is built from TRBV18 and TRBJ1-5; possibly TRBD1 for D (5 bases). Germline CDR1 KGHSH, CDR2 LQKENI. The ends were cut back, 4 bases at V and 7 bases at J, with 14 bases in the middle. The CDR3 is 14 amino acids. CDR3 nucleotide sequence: TGTGCCAGCTCACTCGCAGGGATGGGCCAGCCCCAGCATTTT. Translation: CASSLAGMGQPQHF.

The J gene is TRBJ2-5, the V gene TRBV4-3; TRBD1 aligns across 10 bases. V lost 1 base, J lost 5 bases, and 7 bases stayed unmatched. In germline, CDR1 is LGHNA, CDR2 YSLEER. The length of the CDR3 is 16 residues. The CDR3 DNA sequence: TGCGCCAGCAGCCAAGGGAGGGACAGGGGATCGGAGACCCAGTACTTC. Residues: CASSQGRDRGSETQYF.